This T cell receptor (beta chain) came from a study of blood T cell repertoires in COVID-19. The wider study: The United States, Italy and Spain were the sources of the acute and convalescent COVID-19 samples.

Enrollees, about 18 to 89 years old, lived in 25 or so US areas. Grouping used clinical history reported by participants in a survey and questionnaire. The V gene's germline CDR1 is SGHRS and CDR2 YFSETQ. The CDR3 runs 15 residues. V shed 2 bases and J shed 5 bases, with 14 bases lying between them. TCRdb's table, derived via immunoSEQ multiplex PCR, lists solely in-frame clones and lacks some. The repertoire holds about 240,000 clones, with around 88% as singletons. The V and J genes are TRBV5-1 and TRBJ2-1; maybe TRBD2 (7 bases). The TCR sequence derives from a woman in her 40s with acute COVID-19. Sequencing used PBMCs or T cells enriched from blood (not recorded which). Here the CDR3 reads CASSFGGGYNNEQFF. CDR3 nucleotides: TGCGCCAGCAGCTTCGGCGGGGGCTATAACAATGAGCAGTTCTTC.